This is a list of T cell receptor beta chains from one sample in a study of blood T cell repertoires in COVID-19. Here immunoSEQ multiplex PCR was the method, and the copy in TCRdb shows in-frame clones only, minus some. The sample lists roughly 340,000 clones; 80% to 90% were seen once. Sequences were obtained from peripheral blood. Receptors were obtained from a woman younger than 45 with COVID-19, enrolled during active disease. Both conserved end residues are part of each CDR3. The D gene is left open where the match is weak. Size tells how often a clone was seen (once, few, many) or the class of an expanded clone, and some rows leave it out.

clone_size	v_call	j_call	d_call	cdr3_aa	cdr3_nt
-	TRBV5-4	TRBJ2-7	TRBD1	CASSSRDRGLSYEQYF	TGTGCCAGCAGCTCACGGGACAGGGGACTCTCCTACGAGCAGTACTTC
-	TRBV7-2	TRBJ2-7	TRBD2	CASSEGLAGGSVDEQYF	TGTGCCAGCAGCGAAGGACTAGCGGGGGGATCAGTTGACGAGCAGTACTTC
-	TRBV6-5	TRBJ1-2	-	CASSYLTDGSGGYTF	TGTGCCAGCAGTTACTTAACAGACGGTTCAGGTGGCTACACCTTC
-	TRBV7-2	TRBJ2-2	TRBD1	CASSLNRGRTGELFF	TGTGCCAGCAGCTTGAACAGGGGGCGGACCGGGGAGCTGTTTTTT
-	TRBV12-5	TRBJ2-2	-	CASGFRGGELFF	TGTGCTAGTGGTTTCAGGGGCGGGGAGCTGTTTTTT
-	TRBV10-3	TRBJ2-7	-	CATGDASYEQYF	TGTGCCACGGGGGACGCTTCCTACGAGCAGTACTTC
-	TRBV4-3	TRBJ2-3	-	CASSQDLGAGAWGTQYF	TGCGCCAGCAGCCAAGATCTGGGGGCGGGGGCTTGGGGTACGCAGTATTTT
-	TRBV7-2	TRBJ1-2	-	CASSLGGNYGYTF	TGTGCCAGCAGCTTAGGCGGTAACTATGGCTACACCTTC
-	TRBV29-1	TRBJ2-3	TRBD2	CSVEGGAGGKNTDTQYF	TGCAGCGTTGAGGGAGGAGCGGGGGGGAAAAACACAGATACGCAGTATTTT
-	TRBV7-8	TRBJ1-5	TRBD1	CASSFDGQGGNQPQHF	TGTGCCAGCAGCTTCGACGGACAGGGTGGCAATCAGCCCCAGCATTTT
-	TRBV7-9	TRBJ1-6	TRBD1	CASSTSGGQGENSPLHF	TGTGCCAGCAGCACGTCCGGGGGACAGGGTGAGAATTCACCCCTCCACTTT
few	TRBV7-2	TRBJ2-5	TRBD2	CASSLSGSQGTQYF	TGTGCCAGCAGCCTTAGCGGGAGCCAGGGGACCCAGTACTTC
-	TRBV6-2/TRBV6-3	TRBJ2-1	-	CASSYSRESAYNEQFF	TGTGCCAGCAGTTACTCCCGGGAGTCGGCCTACAATGAGCAGTTCTTC
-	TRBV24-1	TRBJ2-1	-	CATSDLKTHHRIDNEQFF	TGTGCCACCAGTGATTTGAAGACACACCACCGAATAGACAATGAGCAGTTCTTC
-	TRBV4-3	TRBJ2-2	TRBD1	CASSPRGGANTGELFF	TGCGCCAGCTCCCCTCGAGGGGGCGCGAACACCGGGGAGCTGTTTTTT
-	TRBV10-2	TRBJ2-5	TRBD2	CASSASGGAGETQYF	TGCGCCAGCAGTGCGAGCGGGGGGGCAGGGGAGACCCAGTACTTC
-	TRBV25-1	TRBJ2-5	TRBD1	CASGETGEGTQYF	TGTGCCAGCGGTGAAACAGGGGAAGGGACCCAGTACTTC
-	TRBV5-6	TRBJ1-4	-	CASSKLVGRQAEKLFF	TGTGCCAGCAGCAAACTAGTCGGGCGGCAGGCTGAAAAACTGTTTTTT
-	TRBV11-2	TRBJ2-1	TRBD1	CASSPGTGGGDEQFF	TGTGCCAGCAGTCCAGGGACAGGGGGCGGGGATGAGCAGTTCTTC
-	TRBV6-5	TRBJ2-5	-	CATARGGGQETQYF	TGTGCCACCGCCCGAGGGGGGGGGCAAGAGACCCAGTACTTC
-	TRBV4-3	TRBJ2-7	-	CASSQGKSTGSYEQYF	TGCGCCAGCAGCCAAGGGAAATCTACAGGGTCCTACGAGCAGTACTTC
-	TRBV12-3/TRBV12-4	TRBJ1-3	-	CASGRDGRNTIYF	TGTGCCAGCGGGCGCGACGGTCGGAACACCATATATTTT
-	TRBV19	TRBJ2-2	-	CASRSQGSTGELFF	TGTGCCAGTAGGTCCCAGGGAAGTACCGGGGAGCTGTTTTTT
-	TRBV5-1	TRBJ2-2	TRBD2	CASSLVAGGAGELFF	TGCGCCAGCAGCTTGGTGGCGGGGGGCGCCGGGGAGCTGTTTTTT
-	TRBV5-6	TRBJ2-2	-	CASSSLRISNRVDTGELFF	TGTGCCAGCAGCTCCTTACGAATAAGTAACAGGGTAGACACCGGGGAGCTGTTTTTT
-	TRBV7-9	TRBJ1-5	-	CASSLGGEGQPQHF	TGTGCCAGCAGCTTAGGAGGGGAGGGTCAGCCCCAGCATTTT
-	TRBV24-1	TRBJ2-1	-	CATSEWTETGNEQFF	TGTGCCACCAGTGAGTGGACAGAGACAGGCAATGAGCAGTTCTTC
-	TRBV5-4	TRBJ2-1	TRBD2	CASSSGKKREGLGEQFF	TGTGCCAGCAGTTCCGGAAAAAAGCGGGAGGGCCTTGGTGAGCAGTTCTTC
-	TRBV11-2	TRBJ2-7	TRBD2	CASSLGGGTSYEQYF	TGTGCCAGCAGCTTAGGCGGGGGGACCTCCTACGAGCAGTACTTC
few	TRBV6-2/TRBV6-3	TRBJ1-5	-	CASSWIGGNQPQHF	TGTGCCAGCAGCTGGATCGGAGGCAATCAGCCCCAGCATTTT
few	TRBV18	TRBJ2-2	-	CASSPEQGFGELFF	TGTGCCAGCTCACCGGAACAGGGTTTCGGGGAGCTGTTTTTT
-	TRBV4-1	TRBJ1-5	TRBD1	CASGDRAYSNQPQHF	TGCGCCAGCGGCGACAGGGCCTATAGCAATCAGCCCCAGCATTTT
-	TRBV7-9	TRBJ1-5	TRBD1	CASSLQGAIGNQPQHF	TGTGCCAGCTCCTTACAGGGGGCAATCGGCAATCAGCCCCAGCATTTT
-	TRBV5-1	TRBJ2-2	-	CASSSSFGELFF	TGCGCCAGCAGCTCCTCCTTCGGGGAGCTGTTTTTT
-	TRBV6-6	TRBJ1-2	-	CASSRVSTDGYTF	TGTGCCAGCAGCCGAGTGTCAACTGATGGCTACACCTTC
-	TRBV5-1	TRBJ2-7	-	CASSLEANSYEQYF	TGCGCCAGCAGCTTGGAAGCGAACTCCTACGAGCAGTACTTC
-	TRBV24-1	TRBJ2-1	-	CATSDSGRVVGNEQFF	TGTGCCACCAGTGATTCCGGTCGGGTGGTTGGCAATGAGCAGTTCTTC
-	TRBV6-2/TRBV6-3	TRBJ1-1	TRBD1	CASSYAGTAMGNTEAFF	TGTGCCAGCAGTTACGCGGGGACAGCGATGGGGAACACTGAAGCTTTCTTT
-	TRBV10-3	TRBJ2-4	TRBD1	CAISEVDRGRPKNIQYF	TGTGCCATCAGTGAGGTTGACAGGGGGAGACCCAAAAACATTCAGTACTTC
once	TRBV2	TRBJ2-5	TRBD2	CASSEGGLAGGSQETQYF	TGTGCCAGCAGTGAAGGGGGACTAGCGGGAGGATCCCAAGAGACCCAGTACTTC
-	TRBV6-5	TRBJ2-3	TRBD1	CASRGQGSGTDTQYF	TGTGCCAGCAGGGGACAGGGGAGCGGCACAGATACGCAGTATTTT
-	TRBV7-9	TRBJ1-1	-	CAGLRDTQRTEAFF	TGTGCCGGACTTAGGGACACCCAGAGGACTGAAGCTTTCTTT
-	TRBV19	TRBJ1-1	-	CASSPMGQRNTEAFF	TGTGCCAGTAGCCCCATGGGACAACGGAACACTGAAGCTTTCTTT
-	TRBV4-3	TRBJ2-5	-	CASSQGTASGETQYF	TGCGCCAGCAGCCAAGGGACTGCCTCAGGCGAGACCCAGTACTTC
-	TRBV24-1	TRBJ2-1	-	CATSDLDGDYNEQFF	TGTGCCACCAGTGATTTGGACGGGGACTACAATGAGCAGTTCTTC
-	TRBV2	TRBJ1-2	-	CASSPATRYGYTF	TGTGCCAGCAGTCCTGCAACACGCTATGGCTACACCTTC
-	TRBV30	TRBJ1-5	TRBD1	CAWSGDREQPQHF	TGTGCCTGGAGTGGCGACAGGGAGCAGCCCCAGCATTTT
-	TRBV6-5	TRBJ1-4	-	CASSYDTANEKLFF	TGTGCCAGCAGCTATGACACAGCTAATGAAAAACTGTTTTTT
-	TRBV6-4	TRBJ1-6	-	CASSAASGNRTPLHF	TGTGCCAGCAGTGCCGCGAGCGGGAATAGGACACCCCTCCACTTT
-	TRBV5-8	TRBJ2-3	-	CASSLELGATDTQYF	TGTGCCAGCAGCTTAGAACTGGGAGCGACAGATACGCAGTATTTT
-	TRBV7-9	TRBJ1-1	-	CASSLLGGNTEAFF	TGTGCCAGCAGCTTATTAGGGGGGAACACTGAAGCTTTCTTT